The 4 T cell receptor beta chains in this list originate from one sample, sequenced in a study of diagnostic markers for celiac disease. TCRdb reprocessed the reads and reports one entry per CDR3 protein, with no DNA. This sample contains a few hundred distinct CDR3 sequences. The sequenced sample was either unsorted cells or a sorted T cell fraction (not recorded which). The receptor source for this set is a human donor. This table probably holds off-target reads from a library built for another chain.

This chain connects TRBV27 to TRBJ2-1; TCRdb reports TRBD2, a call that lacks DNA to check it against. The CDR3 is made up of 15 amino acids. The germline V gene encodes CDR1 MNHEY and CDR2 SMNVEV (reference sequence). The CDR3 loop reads CASSLSGSGHNEQFF.

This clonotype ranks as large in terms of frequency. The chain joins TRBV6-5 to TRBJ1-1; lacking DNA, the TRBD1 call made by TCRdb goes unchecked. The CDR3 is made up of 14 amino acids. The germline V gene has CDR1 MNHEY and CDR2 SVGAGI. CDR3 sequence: CASSPSGATVRAFF.

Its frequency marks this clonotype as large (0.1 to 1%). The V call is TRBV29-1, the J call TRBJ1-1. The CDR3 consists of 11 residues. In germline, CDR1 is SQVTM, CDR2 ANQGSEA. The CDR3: CSAALSTEAFF.

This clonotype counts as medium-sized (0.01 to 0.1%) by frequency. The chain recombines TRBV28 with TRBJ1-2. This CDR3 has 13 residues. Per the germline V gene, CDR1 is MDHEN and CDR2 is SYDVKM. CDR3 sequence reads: CASSLQAGGGYTF.